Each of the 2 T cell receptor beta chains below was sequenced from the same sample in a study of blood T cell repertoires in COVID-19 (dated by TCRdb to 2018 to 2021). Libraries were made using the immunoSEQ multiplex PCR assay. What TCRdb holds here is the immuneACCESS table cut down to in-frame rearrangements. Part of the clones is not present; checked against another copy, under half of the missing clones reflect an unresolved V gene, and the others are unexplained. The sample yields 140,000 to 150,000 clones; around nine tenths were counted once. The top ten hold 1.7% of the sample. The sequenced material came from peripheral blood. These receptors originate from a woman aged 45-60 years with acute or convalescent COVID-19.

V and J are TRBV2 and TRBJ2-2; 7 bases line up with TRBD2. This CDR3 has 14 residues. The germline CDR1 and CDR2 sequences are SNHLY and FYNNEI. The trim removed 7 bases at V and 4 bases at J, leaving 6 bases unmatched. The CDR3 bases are TGTGCCAGCATTTGGAGGGAGGGCACCGGGGAGCTGTTTTTT. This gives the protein CASIWREGTGELFF.

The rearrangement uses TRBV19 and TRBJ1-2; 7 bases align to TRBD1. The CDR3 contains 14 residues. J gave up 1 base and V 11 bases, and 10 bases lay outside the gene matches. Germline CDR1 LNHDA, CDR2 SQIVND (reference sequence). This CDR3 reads CAAQRRGNNYGYTF. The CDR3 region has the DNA TGTGCCGCGCAACGCAGGGGGAATAACTATGGCTACACCTTC.